The 19 T cell receptor beta chains reported below all come from one sample, sequenced in a study of identical twins. MiXCR, applied by TCRdb to the 5' RACE reads, yields one record per CDR3 protein. The table shows some 97,000 distinct CDR3 sequences, with around 5.5% occurring only once. Sequencing was carried out using memory T cells sorted from blood. The receptors come from a woman between 50 and 59 years old in good health.

This clonotype was counted at least ten times. The V call is TRBV29-1, the J call TRBJ2-3; D might be TRBD2 (7 bases). The V gene's germline CDR1 is SQVTM and CDR2 ANQGSEA. The CDR3 is 14 amino acids. With 6 bases removed from V and 5 bases from J, the gap between germline ends came to 18 bases. The CDR3 coding sequence is TGCAGCGTGGGGGCAGCGGGAAGGGGAGATACGCAGTATTTT. Amino acids: CSVGAAGRGDTQYF.

This clonotype was found many times. The genes are TRBV12-3 or TRBV12-4 and TRBJ1-5; 9 bases match TRBD1. The CDR3 is 13 residues long. J lost 4 bases, V lost 8 bases, and 3 bases had no gene match. The CDR3 spells CASGGTGNQPQHF. DNA of the CDR3: TGTGCCAGCGGGGGGACAGGGAATCAGCCCCAGCATTTT.

This clonotype was counted many times. The chain links TRBV7-2 to TRBJ2-7, with D unresolved. V lost 5 bases to trimming and J lost 5 bases, with 7 bases between them. The length of the CDR3 is 11 residues. The germline gives CDR1 SGHTA, CDR2 FQGNSA. The CDR3 loop reads CASSPLHEQYF. The CDR3 DNA is TGTGCCAGCAGCCCCCTTCACGAGCAGTACTTC.

This clonotype was recorded at least ten times. This chain links TRBV6-2 or TRBV6-3 with TRBJ2-1; TRBD2 matches at 9 bases. The CDR3 runs to 17 residues. Per germline, CDR1 MNHEY and CDR2 SVGEGT. The V segment lost 2 bases and the J segment 0 bases; nucleotides outside the gene matches: 5. For the CDR3, the DNA is TGTGCCAGCAGTTACACTCCGGGACTAGCCTCCTACAATGAGCAGTTCTTC. The encoded protein is CASSYTPGLASYNEQFF.

This clonotype came up many times. V gene TRBV11-3 combines with J gene TRBJ2-1; D possibly corresponds to TRBD2 (5 bases). The CDR3 runs 14 residues. V was trimmed by 1 base and J by 9 bases, leaving 13 bases between them. CDR1 is SGHNT and CDR2 is YENEEA in the germline V gene. CDR3 sequence (DNA): TGTGCCAGCAGCTTAGTTACAGTCGCGGGTGAGCAGTTCTTC. This translates into CASSLVTVAGEQFF. Full variable domain (rest looked up from reference TRBV11-3 and TRBJ2-1): EAGVVQSPRYKIIEKKQPVAFWCNPISGHNTLYWYLQNLGQGPELLIRYENEEAVDDSQLPKDRFSAERLKGVDSTLKIQPAELGDSAVYLCASSLVTVAGEQFFGPGTRLTVL.

This clonotype has more than one count but fewer than ten. One end of the junction fails to match germline, which may point to a read error. The genes are TRBV20-1 and TRBJ1-5; the D gene is possibly TRBD1 (6 bases). Per germline, CDR1 DFQATT and CDR2 SNEGSKA (reference sequence). The CDR3 extends over 16 amino acids. The CDR3 coding sequence is TGCAGTGCAAGAGCGGGGGGCCCATCCCACAATCAGCCCCAGCATTTT. This codes for CSARAGGPSHNQPQHF.

This clonotype was seen at least ten times. V gene TRBV20-1 combines with J gene TRBJ2-3, with TRBD2 as a possible D gene (6 bases). V was trimmed by 0 bases and J by 6 bases, leaving 31 bases between them. From germline, CDR1 is DFQATT and CDR2 SNEGSKA (reference sequence). The length of the CDR3 is 20 residues. This CDR3 reads CSARDLLLGDWRARADTQYF. The CDR3 DNA follows: TGCAGTGCTAGAGATCTTCTTCTTGGGGACTGGCGGGCCCGGGCGGATACGCAGTATTTT.

At least ten counts were recorded for this clonotype. The CDR3 region is CASSVEASHGYTF. The CDR3, as DNA: TGTGCCAGCAGCGTAGAGGCAAGTCATGGCTACACCTTC. V and J are TRBV9 and TRBJ1-2; unclear D gene. V gave up 0 bases and J gave up 6 bases, with 9 bases separating them. Germline loops: CDR1 SGDLS, CDR2 YYNGEE. There are 13 residues in the CDR3.

The chain has TRBV11-2 and TRBJ2-7; 9 nucleotides match TRBD2. The germline V gene encodes CDR1 SGHAT and CDR2 FQNNGV. The junction had 12 bases not matched to a gene; V was cut back by 6 bases and J by 6 bases. The CDR3 runs to 15 residues. CDR3 sequence: CASSSARLAGLEQYF. Here the CDR3 DNA reads TGTGCCAGCAGTTCAGCCAGGCTAGCGGGACTCGAGCAGTACTTC.

This clonotype was detected many times. The chain links TRBV6-5 to TRBJ2-7; D unclear. The V and J ends lost 2 bases and 5 bases respectively, with 13 bases between them. Germline V lookup: CDR1 MNHEY, CDR2 SVGAGI. The CDR3 sequence is 14 residues long. Written as DNA, the CDR3 is TGTGCCAGCAGTTACACCGCAGGCTTTGACGAGCAGTACTTC. Amino acid sequence: CASSYTAGFDEQYF.

This sequence joins TRBV10-3 and TRBJ2-7, with a possible D match to TRBD1 (6 bases). Germline V gives CDR1 ENHRY, CDR2 SYGVKD. The CDR3 runs 15 residues. This CDR3 reads CSISESGQGRYEQYV. CDR3 nucleotide sequence: TGTTCCATCAGTGAGTCCGGGCAGGGGCGATACGAGCAGTACGTC.

This clonotype was counted only a few times. The chain joins TRBV15 to TRBJ2-3, with TRBD2 as a possible D gene (6 bases). With 4 bases removed from V and 2 bases from J, the gap between germline ends came to 19 bases. The germline CDR1 and CDR2 sequences are LNHNV and YYDKDF (reference sequence). This CDR3 is 17 amino acids long. The CDR3 sequence: CATSTRAGLRDTDTQYF. CDR3 coding DNA: TGTGCCACCAGCACCCGAGCCGGGTTGCGGGACACAGATACGCAGTATTTT. Using reference TRBV15 and TRBJ2-3 for the parts outside the CDR3, the full variable domain is DAMVIQNPRYQVTQFGKPVTLSCSQTLNHNVMYWYQQKSSQAPKLLFHYYDKDFNNEADTPDNFQSRRPNTSFCFLDIRSPGLGDTAMYLCATSTRAGLRDTDTQYFGPGTRLTVL.

Points on this clonotype: Since a much larger clone is just one base distant, this may be a read error. This CDR3 is missing its conserved last phenylalanine or tryptophan, likely due to a read error. This chain uses TRBV11-2 with TRBJ1-1, with 7 bases lining up with TRBD1. The CDR3 loop spans 13 amino acids. V lost 8 bases and J lost 5; bases outside the gene matches: 8. Germline CDR1 reads SGHAT; CDR2 reads FQNNGV. CDR3 sequence: CASAEGALTEAFC. The CDR3, as DNA: TGTGCCAGCGCCGAGGGGGCGCTTACTGAAGCTTTCTGT.

This clonotype came up many times. The CDR3 DNA follows: TGCAGCGTCCAAGCTGGACAGGGAAGAACTGAAGCTTTCTTT. Protein: CSVQAGQGRTEAFF. The rearrangement links TRBV29-1 to TRBJ1-1, with TRBD1 identical over 8 bases. In germline, CDR1 is SQVTM, CDR2 ANQGSEA. This CDR3 region has 14 residues. Unmatched junction bases numbered 11, after V lost 6 bases and J lost 5 bases.

This clonotype was recorded at least ten times. The CDR3 nucleotides are TGCGCCAGCAGCTTGCTAGGGACTAGTAAGTACGAGCAGTACTTC. Amino acids: CASSLLGTSKYEQYF. The gene calls are TRBV5-1 and TRBJ2-7; 8 bases align to TRBD2. Trimming cost V 1 base and J 4 bases; bases outside gene matches: 7. The CDR3 consists of 15 residues. Per germline, CDR1 SGHRS and CDR2 YFSETQ. Based on the CDR3 plus reference TRBV5-1 and TRBJ2-7, the full variable domain is KAGVTQTPRYLIKTRGQQVTLSCSPISGHRSVSWYQQTPGQGLQFLFEYFSETQRNKGNFPGRFSGRQFSNSRSEMNVSTLELGDSALYLCASSLLGTSKYEQYFGPGTRLTVT.

This clonotype appeared many times. This sequence joins TRBV5-1 and TRBJ2-4, with no clear D. V gave up 1 base and J gave up 3 bases, with 5 bases separating them. The CDR3 runs 13 residues. The V gene's germline CDR1 is SGHRS and CDR2 YFSETQ. CDR3 bases: TGCGCCAGCAGCTTGAGAGACAAAAACATTCAGTACTTC. Protein product: CASSLRDKNIQYF.

The chain joins TRBV20-1 to TRBJ2-5, with 7 bases lining up with TRBD1. V lost 0 bases and J lost 0; bases outside the gene matches: 10. Germline assignment: CDR1 DFQATT and CDR2 SNEGSKA (reference sequence). This CDR3 has 17 residues. The chain's CDR3 is CSARDGQEQGHQETQYF. In DNA, the CDR3 is TGCAGTGCTAGAGATGGACAGGAACAGGGGCACCAAGAGACCCAGTACTTC.

This clonotype came up many times. The chain joins TRBV5-6 to TRBJ2-4, with D perhaps matching TRBD2 (6 bases). The germline CDR1 and CDR2 sequences are SGHDT and YYEEEE. The CDR3 contains 17 residues. Trimming took off 4 bases at V and 9 bases at J, with 26 bases between the two ends. CDR3 region: CASSLGLTAGGRSIQYF. Here the CDR3 DNA reads TGTGCCAGCAGCCTGGGACTTACAGCGGGCGGTCGGAGCATTCAGTACTTC.

At least ten counts were recorded for this clonotype. The chain combines TRBV29-1 with TRBJ1-5; D possibly corresponds to TRBD1 (5 bases). V was trimmed by 4 bases and J by 4 bases, leaving 8 bases between them. This CDR3 has 12 amino acids. Germline CDR1 SQVTM, CDR2 ANQGSEA. The CDR3 here is CSVGGFNQPQHF. CDR3 in DNA: TGCAGCGTTGGGGGGTTTAATCAGCCCCAGCATTTT. Full variable domain (remainder filled in from reference TRBV29-1 and TRBJ1-5): SAVISQKPSRDICQRGTSLTIQCQVDSQVTMMFWYRQQPGQSLTLIATANQGSEATYESGFVIDKFPISRPNLTFSTLTVSNMSPEDSSIYLCSVGGFNQPQHFGDGTRLSIL.